Included here is one T cell receptor (beta chain) sequence, with context. Its specificity is not known. Other DNA sequences from this sample encode an identical CDR3 as well. The sample comes from a study of shared clonotypes between healthy human individuals. Overall study findings and caveats: Though the depth was large, rarefaction showed that sorted-subset sequencing was incomplete.

When replicate PCRs were run on sorted subsets, they used 200 to 250 ng DNA, 30,000 to 35,000 T cell genomes. Repertoires were generated with immunoSEQ multiplex PCR, while TCRdb's copy carries only in-frame clones and drops some. The profile shows nearly 1 million clones, 60% to 85% of them singletons. Trimming took off 0 bases at V and 1 base at J, with 8 bases between the two ends. The V gene's germline CDR1 is SGHRS and CDR2 YFSETQ. CDR3 size: 16 residues. Sequenced input: memory CD4+ T cells sorted from blood. Subset here: CD45RA-negative fraction. This sequence was found in a man younger than 35 in good health. The genes are TRBV5-1 and TRBJ2-6; no firm D call. This CDR3 reads CASSLGGVSGANVLTF. CDR3 DNA: TGCGCCAGCAGCTTGGGCGGAGTTTCTGGGGCCAACGTCCTGACTTTC.